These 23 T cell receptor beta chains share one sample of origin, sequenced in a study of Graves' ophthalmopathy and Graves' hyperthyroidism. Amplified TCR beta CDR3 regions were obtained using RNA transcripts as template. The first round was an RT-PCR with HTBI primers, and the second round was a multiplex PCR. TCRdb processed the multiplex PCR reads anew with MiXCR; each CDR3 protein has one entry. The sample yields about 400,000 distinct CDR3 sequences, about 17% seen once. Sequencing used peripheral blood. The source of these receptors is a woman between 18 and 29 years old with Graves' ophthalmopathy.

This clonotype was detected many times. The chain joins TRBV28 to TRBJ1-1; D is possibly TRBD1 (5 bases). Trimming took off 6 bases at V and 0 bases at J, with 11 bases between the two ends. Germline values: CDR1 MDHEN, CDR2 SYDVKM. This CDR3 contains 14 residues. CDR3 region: CASSLRGVNTEAFF. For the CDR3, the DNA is TGTGCCAGCAGCCTCCGAGGGGTGAACACTGAAGCTTTCTTT. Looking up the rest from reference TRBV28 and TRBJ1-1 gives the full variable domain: DVKVTQSSRYLVKRTGEKVFLECVQDMDHENMFWYRQDPGLGLRLIYFSYDVKMKEKGDIPEGYSVSREKKERFSLILESASTNQTSMYLCASSLRGVNTEAFFGQGTRLTVV.

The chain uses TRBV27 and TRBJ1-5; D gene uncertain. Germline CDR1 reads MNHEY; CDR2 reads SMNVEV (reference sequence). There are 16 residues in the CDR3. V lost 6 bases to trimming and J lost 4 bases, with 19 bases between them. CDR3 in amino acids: CASRPLRRIGNQPQHF. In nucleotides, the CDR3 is TGTGCCAGCAGACCACTCAGACGCATTGGGAATCAGCCCCAGCATTTT.

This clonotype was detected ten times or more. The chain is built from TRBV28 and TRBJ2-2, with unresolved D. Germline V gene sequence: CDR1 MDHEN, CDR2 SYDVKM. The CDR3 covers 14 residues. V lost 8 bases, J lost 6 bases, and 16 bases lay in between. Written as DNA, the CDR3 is TGTGCCAGCGGTGGGAATAATTCTCCCGGGGAGCTGTTTTTT. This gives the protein CASGGNNSPGELFF. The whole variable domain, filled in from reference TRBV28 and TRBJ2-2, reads DVKVTQSSRYLVKRTGEKVFLECVQDMDHENMFWYRQDPGLGLRLIYFSYDVKMKEKGDIPEGYSVSREKKERFSLILESASTNQTSMYLCASGGNNSPGELFFGEGSRLTVL.

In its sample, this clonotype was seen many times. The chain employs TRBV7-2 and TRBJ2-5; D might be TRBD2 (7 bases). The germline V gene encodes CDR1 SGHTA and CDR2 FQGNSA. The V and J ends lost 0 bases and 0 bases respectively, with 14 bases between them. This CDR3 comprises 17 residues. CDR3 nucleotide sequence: TGTGCCAGCAGCTTAGCCCCCAGGGGAGGGTACCAAGAGACCCAGTACTTC. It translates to CASSLAPRGGYQETQYF.

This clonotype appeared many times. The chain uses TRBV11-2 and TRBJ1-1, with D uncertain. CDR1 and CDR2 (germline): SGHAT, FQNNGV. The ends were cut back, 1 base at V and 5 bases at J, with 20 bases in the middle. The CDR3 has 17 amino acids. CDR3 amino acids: CASSLVAPGEGGTEAFF. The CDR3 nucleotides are TGTGCCAGCAGCTTAGTAGCCCCCGGGGAGGGAGGAACTGAAGCTTTCTTT.

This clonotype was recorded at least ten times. This CDR3 reads CASRGFRGDTEAFF. CDR3 bases: TGTGCCAGCAGAGGGTTTCGGGGGGACACTGAAGCTTTCTTT. The V and J genes are TRBV7-9 and TRBJ1-1, with D maybe TRBD1 (5 bases). The V gene's germline CDR1 is SEHNR and CDR2 FQNEAQ (reference sequence). The CDR3 is 14 amino acids. Trimming cost V 6 bases and J 3 bases, with 14 bases left between them. The full variable domain, in which reference TRBV7-9 and TRBJ1-1 provide the parts outside the CDR3, is DTGVSQNPRHKITKRGQNVTFRCDPISEHNRLYWYRQTLGQGPEFLTYFQNEAQLEKSRLLSDRFSAERPKGSFSTLEIQRTEQGDSAMYLCASRGFRGDTEAFFGQGTRLTVV.

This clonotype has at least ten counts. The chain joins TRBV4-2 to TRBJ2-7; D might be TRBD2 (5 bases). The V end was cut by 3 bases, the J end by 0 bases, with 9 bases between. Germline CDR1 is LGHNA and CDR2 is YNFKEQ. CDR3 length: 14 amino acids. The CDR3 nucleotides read TGTGCCAGCAGCCAGAGTGGGAGCTCCTACGAGCAGTACTTC. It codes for CASSQSGSSYEQYF.

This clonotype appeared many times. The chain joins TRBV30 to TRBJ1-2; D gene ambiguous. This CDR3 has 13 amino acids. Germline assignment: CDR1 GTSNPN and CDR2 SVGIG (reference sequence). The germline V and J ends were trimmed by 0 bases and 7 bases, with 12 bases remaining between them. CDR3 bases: TGTGCCTGGAGTGTAAACCCACAGAGTGGCTACACCTTC. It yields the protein CAWSVNPQSGYTF. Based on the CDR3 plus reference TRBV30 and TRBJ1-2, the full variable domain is SQTIHQWPATLVQPVGSPLSLECTVEGTSNPNLYWYRQAAGRGLQLLFYSVGIGQISSEVPQNLSASRPQDRQFILSSKKLLLSDSGFYLCAWSVNPQSGYTFGSGTRLTVV.

Here the CDR3 reads CASSYGGTGGVEAFF. CDR3 DNA sequence: TGTGCCAGCAGTTACGGGGGGACAGGGGGAGTGGAAGCTTTCTTT. The chain uses TRBV6-2 or TRBV6-3 and TRBJ1-1; 11 bases line up with TRBD1. This CDR3 contains 15 residues. The V and J ends lost 2 bases and 8 bases, in that order; junction bases with no gene match: 7. Germline values: CDR1 MNHEY, CDR2 SVGEGT.

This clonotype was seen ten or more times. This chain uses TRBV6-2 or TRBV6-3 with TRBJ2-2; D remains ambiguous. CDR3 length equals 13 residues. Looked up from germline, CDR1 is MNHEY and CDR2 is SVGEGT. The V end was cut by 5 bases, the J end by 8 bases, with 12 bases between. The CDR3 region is CASSELRAGELFF. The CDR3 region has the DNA TGTGCCAGCAGTGAGCTTCGTGCTGGGGAGCTGTTTTTT.

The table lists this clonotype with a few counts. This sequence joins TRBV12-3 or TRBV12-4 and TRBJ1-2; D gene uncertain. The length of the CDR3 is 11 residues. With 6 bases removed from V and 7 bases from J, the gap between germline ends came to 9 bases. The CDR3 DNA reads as TGTGCCAGCAGCAAAAGTGGTGGCTACACCTTC. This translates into CASSKSGGYTF.

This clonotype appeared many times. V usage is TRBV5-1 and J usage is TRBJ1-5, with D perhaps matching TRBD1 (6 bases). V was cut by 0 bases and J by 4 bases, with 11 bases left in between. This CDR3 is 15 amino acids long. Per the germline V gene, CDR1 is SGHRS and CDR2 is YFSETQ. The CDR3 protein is CASSLDGTLNQPQHF. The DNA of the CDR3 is TGCGCCAGCAGCTTGGATGGGACACTTAATCAGCCCCAGCATTTT.

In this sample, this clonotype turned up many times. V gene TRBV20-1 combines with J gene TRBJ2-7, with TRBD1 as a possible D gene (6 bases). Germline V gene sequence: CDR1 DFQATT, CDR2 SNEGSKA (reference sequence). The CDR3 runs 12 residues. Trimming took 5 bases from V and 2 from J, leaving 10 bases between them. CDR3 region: CSARDNTYEQYF. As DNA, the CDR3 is TGCAGTGCTCGGGACAATACCTACGAGCAGTACTTC.

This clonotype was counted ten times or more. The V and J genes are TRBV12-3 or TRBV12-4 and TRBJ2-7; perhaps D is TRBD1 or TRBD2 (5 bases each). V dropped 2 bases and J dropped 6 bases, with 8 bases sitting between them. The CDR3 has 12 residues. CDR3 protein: CASSLSGTEQYF. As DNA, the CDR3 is TGTGCCAGCAGTTTATCGGGGACCGAGCAGTACTTC.

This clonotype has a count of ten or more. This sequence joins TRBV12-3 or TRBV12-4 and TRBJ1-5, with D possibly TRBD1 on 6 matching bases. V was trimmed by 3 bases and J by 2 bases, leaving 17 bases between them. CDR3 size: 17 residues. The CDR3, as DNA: TGTGCCAGCAGTTTGGCAAGGGGGGCGGGTGGCAATCAGCCCCAGCATTTT. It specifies CASSLARGAGGNQPQHF.

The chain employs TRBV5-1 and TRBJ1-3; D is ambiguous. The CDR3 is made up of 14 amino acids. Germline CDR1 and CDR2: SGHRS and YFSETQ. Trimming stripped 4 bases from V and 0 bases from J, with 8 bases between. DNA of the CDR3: TGCGCCAGCAGCAACGACATCTCTGGAAACACCATATATTTT. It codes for CASSNDISGNTIYF.

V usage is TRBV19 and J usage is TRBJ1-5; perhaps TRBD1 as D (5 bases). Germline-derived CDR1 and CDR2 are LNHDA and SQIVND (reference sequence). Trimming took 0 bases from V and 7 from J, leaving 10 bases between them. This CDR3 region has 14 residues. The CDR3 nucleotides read TGTGCCAGTAGTATAGAAGGCAGGGCCCAGCCCCAGCATTTT. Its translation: CASSIEGRAQPQHF.

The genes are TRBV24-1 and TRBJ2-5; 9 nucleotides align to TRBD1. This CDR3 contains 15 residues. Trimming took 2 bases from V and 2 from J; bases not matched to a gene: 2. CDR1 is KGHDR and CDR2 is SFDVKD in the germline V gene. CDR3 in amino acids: CATSDWTGDQETQYF. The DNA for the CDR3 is TGTGCCACCAGTGATTGGACAGGGGATCAAGAGACCCAGTACTTC.

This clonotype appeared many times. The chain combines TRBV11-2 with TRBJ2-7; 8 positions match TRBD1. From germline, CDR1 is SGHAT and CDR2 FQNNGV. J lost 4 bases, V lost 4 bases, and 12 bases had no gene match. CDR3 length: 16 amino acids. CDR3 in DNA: TGTGCCAGCAGCTCGAGGACAGGGTGGATGAGTTACGAGCAGTACTTC. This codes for CASSSRTGWMSYEQYF.

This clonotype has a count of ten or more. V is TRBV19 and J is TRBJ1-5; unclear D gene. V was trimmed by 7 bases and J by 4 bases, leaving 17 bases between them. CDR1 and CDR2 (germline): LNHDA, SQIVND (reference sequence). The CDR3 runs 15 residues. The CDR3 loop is CASISTRVANQPQHF. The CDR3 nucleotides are TGTGCCAGTATAAGCACCCGGGTCGCTAATCAGCCCCAGCATTTT.

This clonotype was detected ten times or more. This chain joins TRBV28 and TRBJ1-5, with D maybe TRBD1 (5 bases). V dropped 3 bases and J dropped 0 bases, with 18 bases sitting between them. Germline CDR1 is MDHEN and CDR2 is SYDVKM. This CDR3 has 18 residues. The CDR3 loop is CASSFRSGTAYSNQPQHF. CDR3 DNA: TGTGCCAGCAGTTTCCGCTCCGGGACGGCTTATAGCAATCAGCCCCAGCATTTT.

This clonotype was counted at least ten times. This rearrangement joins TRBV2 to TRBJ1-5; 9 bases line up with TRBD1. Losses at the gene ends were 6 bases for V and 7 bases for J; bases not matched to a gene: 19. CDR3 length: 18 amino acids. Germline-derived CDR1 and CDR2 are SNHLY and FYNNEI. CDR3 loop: CASSKTRQGEVGLQPQHF. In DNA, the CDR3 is TGTGCCAGCAGCAAAACCCGACAGGGGGAGGTGGGCTTACAGCCCCAGCATTTT.

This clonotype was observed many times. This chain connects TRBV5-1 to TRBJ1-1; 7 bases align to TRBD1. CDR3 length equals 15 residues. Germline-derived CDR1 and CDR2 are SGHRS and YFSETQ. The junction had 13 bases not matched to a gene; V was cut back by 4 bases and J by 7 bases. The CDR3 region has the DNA TGCGCCAGCAGCAAAGAAAACAGGGGCGGGAGTGAAGCTTTCTTT. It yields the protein CASSKENRGGSEAFF.